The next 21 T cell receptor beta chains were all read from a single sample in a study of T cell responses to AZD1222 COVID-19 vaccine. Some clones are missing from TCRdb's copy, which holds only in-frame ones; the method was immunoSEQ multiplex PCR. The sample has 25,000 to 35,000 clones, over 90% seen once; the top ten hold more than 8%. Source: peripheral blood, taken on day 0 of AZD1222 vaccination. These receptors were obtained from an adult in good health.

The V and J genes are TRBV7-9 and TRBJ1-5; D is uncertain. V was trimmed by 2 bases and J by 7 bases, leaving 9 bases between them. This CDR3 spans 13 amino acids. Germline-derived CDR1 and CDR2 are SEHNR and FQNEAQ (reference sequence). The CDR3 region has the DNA TGTGCCAGCAGCTTAAGGGCTGGGCAGCCCCAGCATTTT. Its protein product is CASSLRAGQPQHF.

DNA of the CDR3: TGTGCTAGTGGTTTGAATCAGCCCCAGCATTTT. Its translation is CASGLNQPQHF. The chain has TRBV12-5 and TRBJ1-5; no clear D gene. Between the trimmed V and J ends, which lost 2 bases and 4 bases, there was a span of 0 bases. This CDR3 has 11 residues. CDR1 and CDR2 (germline): LGHNT, FRNRAP.

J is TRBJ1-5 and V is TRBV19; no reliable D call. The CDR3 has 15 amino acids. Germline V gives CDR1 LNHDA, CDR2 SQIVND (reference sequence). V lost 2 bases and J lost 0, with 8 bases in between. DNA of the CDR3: TGTGCCAGTAGTATAAATCCGGTTAGCAATCAGCCCCAGCATTTT. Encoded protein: CASSINPVSNQPQHF.

CDR3 sequence: CASSFLGQTYGYTF. DNA for the CDR3: TGTGCCAGCAGTTTCCTAGGACAGACCTATGGCTACACCTTC. The chain carries TRBV28 and TRBJ1-2; a weak D match, TRBD1 (6 bases). V lost 3 bases and J lost 4, with 12 bases in between. CDR3 length: 14 residues. In germline, CDR1 is MDHEN, CDR2 SYDVKM.

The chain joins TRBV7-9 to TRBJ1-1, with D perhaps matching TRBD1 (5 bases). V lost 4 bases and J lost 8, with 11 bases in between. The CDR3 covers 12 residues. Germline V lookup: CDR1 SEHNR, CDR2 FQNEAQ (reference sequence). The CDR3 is CASSYSGLEAFF. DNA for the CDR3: TGTGCCAGCAGCTACTCGGGACTGGAAGCTTTCTTT.

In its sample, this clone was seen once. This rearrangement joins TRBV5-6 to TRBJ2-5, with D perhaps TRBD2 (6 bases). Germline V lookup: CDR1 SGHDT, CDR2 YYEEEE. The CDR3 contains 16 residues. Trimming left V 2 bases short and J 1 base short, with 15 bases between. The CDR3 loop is CASSFRGLGLQETQYF. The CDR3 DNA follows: TGTGCCAGCAGCTTTCGGGGTCTGGGACTCCAAGAGACCCAGTACTTC.

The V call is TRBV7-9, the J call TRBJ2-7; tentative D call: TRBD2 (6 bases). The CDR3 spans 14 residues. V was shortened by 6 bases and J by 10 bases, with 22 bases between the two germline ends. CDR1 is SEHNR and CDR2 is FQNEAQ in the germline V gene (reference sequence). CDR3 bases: TGTGCCAGCAGTTTCTCCGGGGCCGGGAGCAAACAGTACTTC. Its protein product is CASSFSGAGSKQYF.

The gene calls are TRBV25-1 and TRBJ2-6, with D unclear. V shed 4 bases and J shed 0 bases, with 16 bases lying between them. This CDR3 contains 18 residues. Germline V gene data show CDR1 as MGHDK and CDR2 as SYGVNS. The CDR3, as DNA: TGTGCCAGCAGTGCCCCAGGCGGTTTATCCTCTGGGGCCAACGTCCTGACTTTC. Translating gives CASSAPGGLSSGANVLTF.

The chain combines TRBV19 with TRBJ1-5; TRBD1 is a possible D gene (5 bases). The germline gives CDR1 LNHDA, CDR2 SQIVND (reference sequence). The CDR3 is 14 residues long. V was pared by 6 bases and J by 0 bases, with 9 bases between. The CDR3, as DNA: TGTGCCAGTAGGGGACGGGCTAGCAATCAGCCCCAGCATTTT. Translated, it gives CASRGRASNQPQHF. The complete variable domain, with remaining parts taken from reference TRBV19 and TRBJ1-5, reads DGGITQSPKYLFRKEGQNVTLSCEQNLNHDAMYWYRQDPGQGLRLIYYSQIVNDFQKGDIAEGYSVSREKKESFPLTVTSAQKNPTAFYLCASRGRASNQPQHFGDGTRLSIL.

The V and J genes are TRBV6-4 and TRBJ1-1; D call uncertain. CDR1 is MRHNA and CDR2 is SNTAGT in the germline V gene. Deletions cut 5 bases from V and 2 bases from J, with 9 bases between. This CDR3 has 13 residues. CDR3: CASSSGSNTEAFF. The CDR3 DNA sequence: TGTGCCAGCAGTTCTGGCTCTAACACTGAAGCTTTCTTT.

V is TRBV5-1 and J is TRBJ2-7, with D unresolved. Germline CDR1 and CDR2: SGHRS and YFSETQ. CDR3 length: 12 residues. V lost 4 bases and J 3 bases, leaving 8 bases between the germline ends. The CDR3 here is CASSINFYEQYF. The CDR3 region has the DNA TGCGCCAGCAGCATCAATTTCTACGAGCAGTACTTC.

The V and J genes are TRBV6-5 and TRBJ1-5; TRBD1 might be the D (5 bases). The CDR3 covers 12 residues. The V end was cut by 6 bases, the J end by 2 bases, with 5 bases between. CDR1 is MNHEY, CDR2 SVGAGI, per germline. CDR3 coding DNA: TGTGCCAGCAGGACAGGCAATCAGCCCCAGCATTTT. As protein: CASRTGNQPQHF.

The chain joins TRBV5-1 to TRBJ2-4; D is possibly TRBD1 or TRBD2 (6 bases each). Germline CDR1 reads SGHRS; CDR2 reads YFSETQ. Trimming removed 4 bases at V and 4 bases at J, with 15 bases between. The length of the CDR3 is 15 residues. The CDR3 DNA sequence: TGCGCCAGCAGCCTGCTGGGGGGCGAGAAAAACATTCAGTACTTC. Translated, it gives CASSLLGGEKNIQYF.

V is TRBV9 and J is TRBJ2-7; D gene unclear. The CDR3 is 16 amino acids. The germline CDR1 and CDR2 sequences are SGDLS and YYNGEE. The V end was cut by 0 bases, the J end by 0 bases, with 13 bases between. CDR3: CASSVATGSRSYEQYF. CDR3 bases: TGTGCCAGCAGCGTAGCTACCGGATCTCGCTCCTACGAGCAGTACTTC.

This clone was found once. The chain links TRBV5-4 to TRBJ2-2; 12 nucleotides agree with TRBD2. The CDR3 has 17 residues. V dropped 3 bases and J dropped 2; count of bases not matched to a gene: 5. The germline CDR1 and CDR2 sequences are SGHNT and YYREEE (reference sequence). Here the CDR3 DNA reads TGTGCCAGCAGCTCGCTAGCGGGGGGGGAAAACACCGGGGAGCTGTTTTTT. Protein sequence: CASSSLAGGENTGELFF.

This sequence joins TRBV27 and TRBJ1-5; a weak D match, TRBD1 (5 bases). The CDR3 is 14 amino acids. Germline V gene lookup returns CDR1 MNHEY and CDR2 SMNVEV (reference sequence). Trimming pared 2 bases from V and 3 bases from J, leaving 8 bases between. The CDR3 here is CASSLTGFNQPQHF. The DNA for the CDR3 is TGTGCCAGCAGTTTAACAGGATTCAATCAGCCCCAGCATTTT.

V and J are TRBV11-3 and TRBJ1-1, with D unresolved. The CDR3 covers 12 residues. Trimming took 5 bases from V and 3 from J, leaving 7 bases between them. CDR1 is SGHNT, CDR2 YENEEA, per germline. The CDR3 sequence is CASSNGHTEAFF. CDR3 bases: TGTGCCAGCAGCAACGGACACACTGAAGCTTTCTTT.

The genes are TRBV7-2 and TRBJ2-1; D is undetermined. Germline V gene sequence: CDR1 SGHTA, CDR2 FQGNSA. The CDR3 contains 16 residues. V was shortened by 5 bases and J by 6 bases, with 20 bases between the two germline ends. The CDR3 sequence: CASSTLGSPSPNEQFF. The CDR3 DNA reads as TGTGCCAGCAGCACCTTGGGTAGCCCCAGCCCCAATGAGCAGTTCTTC.

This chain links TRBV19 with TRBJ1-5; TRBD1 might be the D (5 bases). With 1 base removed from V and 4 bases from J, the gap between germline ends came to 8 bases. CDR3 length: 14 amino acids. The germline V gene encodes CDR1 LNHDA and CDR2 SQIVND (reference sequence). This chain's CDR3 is CASSIAAGNQPQHF. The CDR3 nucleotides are TGTGCCAGTAGTATAGCGGCAGGGAATCAGCCCCAGCATTTT.

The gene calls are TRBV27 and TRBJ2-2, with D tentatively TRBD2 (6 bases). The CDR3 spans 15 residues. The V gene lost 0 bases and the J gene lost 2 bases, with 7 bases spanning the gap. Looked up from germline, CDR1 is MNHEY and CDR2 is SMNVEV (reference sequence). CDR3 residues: CASSLSGGNTGELFF. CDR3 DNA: TGTGCCAGCAGTTTATCGGGGGGTAACACCGGGGAGCTGTTTTTT.

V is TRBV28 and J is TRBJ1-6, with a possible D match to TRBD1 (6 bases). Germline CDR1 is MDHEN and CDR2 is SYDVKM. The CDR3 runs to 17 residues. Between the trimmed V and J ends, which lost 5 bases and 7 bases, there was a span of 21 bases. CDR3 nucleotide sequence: TGTGCCAGCAGTCCCCTCGGACAGAACGTTTTCAATTCACCCCTCCACTTT. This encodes CASSPLGQNVFNSPLHF.